This paragraph covers one TCR beta chain sequence. Its antigen is unidentified. V lost 4 bases to trimming and J lost 7 bases, with 12 bases between them. The CDR3 is made up of 13 amino acids. CDR1 is SGHRS, CDR2 YFSETQ, per germline. The data are from a study of OX40 agonist ivuxolimab in advanced cancers. Study overall: At 0.01 to 10 mg/kg, ivuxolimab was administered intravenously to patients every 2 weeks. About 40% of patients had received prior checkpoint inhibitor therapy. The study's findings and limits: The study did not work out the antigen specificity of the expanded peripheral T cells. Compared with CD4+, CD8+ T cells on average had more expanded clones.

This table comes from immunoSEQ multiplex PCR, and its TCRdb copy is limited to in-frame clones, with some not included. The sample contains roughly 64,000 clones, approximately 84% of which appear only once. Sample: CD4+ or CD8+ T cells sorted from blood, taken in a trial of the OX40 agonist ivuxolimab. The origin of this receptor is an adult with an advanced solid tumor such as melanoma, head and neck, liver or kidney cancer. This chain joins TRBV5-1 and TRBJ1-3; D unresolved. CDR3 region: CASSPLSGNTIYF. CDR3 coding DNA: TGCGCCAGCAGCCCCTTATCGGGGAACACCATATATTTT.